Presented here are 9 T cell receptor beta chains from one specimen sequenced in a study of T cells in Graves' hyperthyroidism and ophthalmopathy (dated by TCRdb to about 2019). The method was multiplex PCR. Sequencer: Illumina HiSeq 2000. TCR beta CDR3 regions were amplified from RNA transcripts. For the first round of RT-PCR on the TCR CDR3, the HTBI primer set was used together with the Qiagen OneStep RT-PCR kit. The public reads were run again by TCRdb, first through fastp at Q25 and then through MiXCR, and only productive beta chains were kept. Each record represents a unique CDR3 protein, reported with the most common genes and DNA among its rows. The table for this sample lists fewer than 450,000 distinct CDR3 sequences; 15% to 20% of them were counted only once. The ten largest clones take up about 38% of the sample. Sequencing input: blood. These receptors all stem from a man between 18 and 35 years old with Graves' ophthalmopathy.

The chain joins TRBV15 to TRBJ2-5, with D possibly being TRBD1 (6 bases). Germline V gives CDR1 LNHNV, CDR2 YYDKDF (reference sequence). The V gene lost 0 bases and the J gene lost 6 bases, with 11 bases spanning the gap. CDR3 length equals 14 residues. The CDR3: CATSRDLGQKTQYF. In DNA form, the CDR3 reads TGTGCCACCAGCAGAGATCTCGGACAGAAGACCCAGTACTTC.

This clonotype appeared a few times. V gene TRBV28 combines with J gene TRBJ1-4; 7 positions agree with TRBD1. The germline gives CDR1 MDHEN, CDR2 SYDVKM. The ends lost 5 bases at V and 6 bases at J; junction bases unmatched: 12. The CDR3 has 16 residues. The DNA of the CDR3 is TGTGCCAGCAGTCTTTCTCTACAGGGGTCCTATGAAAAACTGTTTTTT. This sequence encodes CASSLSLQGSYEKLFF.

At least ten counts were recorded for this clonotype. The chain has TRBV7-9 and TRBJ2-7, with D maybe TRBD1 (6 bases). The CDR3 length is 13 residues. Germline V lookup: CDR1 SEHNR, CDR2 FQNEAQ (reference sequence). The germline V and J ends were trimmed by 6 bases and 3 bases, with 12 bases remaining between them. CDR3 coding DNA: TGTGCCAGCAGTCCGGGACAAGTCTACGAGCAGTACTTC. Its translation is CASSPGQVYEQYF.

The V gene is TRBV29-1, the J gene TRBJ1-1, with TRBD1 as a possible D gene (6 bases). Germline lookup yields CDR1 SQVTM and CDR2 ANQGSEA. With 8 bases removed from V and 2 bases from J, the gap between germline ends came to 18 bases. This CDR3 comprises 14 residues. The CDR3 DNA follows: TGCAGCTCTGAGGGGGGACGTCCCAACACTGAAGCTTTCTTT. Its protein is CSSEGGRPNTEAFF.

This clonotype has just a few counts. This rearrangement joins TRBV5-6 to TRBJ2-7; possibly TRBD1 for D (5 bases). The CDR3 length is 15 residues. The V gene lost 1 base and the J gene lost 4 bases, with 15 bases spanning the gap. Per germline, CDR1 SGHDT and CDR2 YYEEEE. CDR3 sequence (DNA): TGTGCCAGCAGCTTGCAGGGAACCCTAGAATACGAGCAGTACTTC. Translating gives CASSLQGTLEYEQYF.

This clonotype was detected ten times or more. This may be a read error: a much more frequent sequence differs by one nucleotide. The CDR3 loop is CASSPAWDTEAFF. CDR3 bases: TGTGCCAGCAGCCCCGCCTGGGACACTGAAGCTTTCTTT. The rearrangement links TRBV5-8 to TRBJ1-1; D uncertain. Germline CDR1 SGHTS, CDR2 YDEGEE. The CDR3 spans 13 residues. Trimming took off 4 bases at V and 3 bases at J, with 10 bases between the two ends.

This clonotype occurred a few times. V usage is TRBV4-1 and J usage is TRBJ1-3; 7 bases are shared with TRBD1. V shed 4 bases, J shed 0 bases, and the junction held 3 bases outside the gene matches. CDR3 length: 15 amino acids. Germline-derived CDR1 and CDR2 are MGHRA and YSYEKL. The CDR3 DNA follows: TGCGCCAGCAGCCGGGCAGGGGGCTCTGGAAACACCATATATTTT. Residues: CASSRAGGSGNTIYF.

This clonotype has a count of ten or more. The chain employs TRBV7-2 and TRBJ2-5; TRBD1 aligns across 7 bases. The CDR3 spans 14 residues. V lost 2 bases, J lost 5 bases, and 5 bases stayed unmatched. Germline values: CDR1 SGHTA, CDR2 FQGNSA. As DNA, the CDR3 is TGTGCCAGCAGCTTAAGACAGGGCGTCGAGACCCAGTACTTC. It specifies CASSLRQGVETQYF.

At least ten counts were recorded for this clonotype. This chain joins TRBV20-1 and TRBJ1-4; no clear D. Trimming took 3 bases from V and 8 from J, leaving 16 bases between them. The CDR3 runs to 14 residues. The germline V gene encodes CDR1 DFQATT and CDR2 SNEGSKA (reference sequence). The chain's CDR3 is CSASVPGAREKLFF. The CDR3 DNA reads TGCAGTGCTAGCGTCCCGGGCGCTCGGGAAAAACTGTTTTTT.